This is a list of T cell receptor beta chains from one sample in a study of glioma-infiltrating T cells after dendritic cell vaccination. Sequencing used immunoSEQ multiplex PCR; TCRdb keeps in-frame clones, though not all of them. Among approximately 100,000 clones listed, 79% were seen once. The source was blood, collected before dendritic cell vaccination. These TCRs come from a human donor with glioblastoma. Each CDR3 is given with its conserved first and last residue. A D gene is named only where the DNA matches it firmly. The size of a clone is reported for some rows only, either as once, few or many, or as a class for expanded clones.

d_call	clone_size	v_call	j_call	cdr3_aa	cdr3_nt
.	once	TRBV7-8	TRBJ2-7	CASSSSPVGAQQYF	TGTGCCAGCAGCTCCTCACCCGTTGGGGCCCAGCAGTACTTC
.	.	TRBV30	TRBJ2-6	CAWSLTGANVLTF	TGTGCCTGGAGCCTTACTGGGGCCAACGTCCTGACTTTC
TRBD1	once	TRBV19	TRBJ1-2	CASSFSGQGIIGYTF	TGTGCCAGTAGTTTTAGCGGACAGGGTATTATCGGCTACACCTTC
.	.	TRBV29-1	TRBJ2-3	CSFRGAGMDTQYF	TGCAGCTTCCGGGGGGCAGGGATGGATACGCAGTATTTT
.	.	TRBV7-8	TRBJ2-1	CASSLVRRGRYNEQFF	TGTGCCAGCAGCTTAGTCAGGCGGGGGCGATACAATGAGCAGTTCTTC
TRBD1	few	TRBV2	TRBJ2-1	CASSLTTGSYNEQFF	TGTGCCAGCAGTCTTACGACAGGGTCCTACAATGAGCAGTTCTTC
TRBD1	.	TRBV5-4	TRBJ1-4	CASSPGPDRGREKLFF	TGTGCCAGCAGCCCCGGGCCGGACAGGGGTAGGGAAAAACTGTTTTTT
TRBD1	.	TRBV19	TRBJ2-7	CASSFSTGVWYEQYF	TGTGCCAGTAGTTTCTCGACAGGGGTGTGGTACGAGCAGTACTTC
.	.	TRBV14	TRBJ2-7	CASSRGITYEQYF	TGTGCCAGCAGCCGGGGCATTACCTACGAGCAGTACTTC
TRBD1	.	TRBV19	TRBJ1-3	CASSATGGGGNTIYF	TGTGCCAGTAGTGCGACAGGGGGCGGTGGAAACACCATATATTTT
.	few	TRBV6-1	TRBJ2-2	CASSVVYTGELFF	TGTGCCAGCAGTGTCGTCTACACCGGGGAGCTGTTTTTT
.	.	TRBV5-4	TRBJ2-5	CASSTERSLETQYF	TGTGCCAGCAGCACCGAGCGCTCTCTGGAGACCCAGTACTTC
TRBD2	.	TRBV9	TRBJ2-3	CASSVWRGSSDTQYF	TGTGCCAGCAGCGTATGGCGCGGGAGTTCGGATACGCAGTATTTT
TRBD1	.	TRBV5-1	TRBJ2-3	CASSIQGATDTQYF	TGCGCCAGCAGCATTCAGGGGGCGACAGATACGCAGTATTTT
.	.	TRBV2	TRBJ2-5	CARGTFQETQYF	TGTGCCAGGGGGACTTTTCAAGAGACCCAGTACTTC
.	.	TRBV18	TRBJ2-7	CASSPKRSSYEQYF	TGTGCCAGCTCACCAAAGCGCAGCTCCTACGAGCAGTACTTC
TRBD2	once	TRBV29-1	TRBJ2-1	CSVFGTSGYNEQFF	TGCAGCGTTTTCGGGACTAGCGGATACAATGAGCAGTTCTTC
.	few	TRBV6-6	TRBJ2-2	CATGRGATNTGELFF	TGTGCCACCGGTAGGGGCGCAACGAACACCGGGGAGCTGTTTTTT
.	.	TRBV9	TRBJ1-4	CASSVAGSINEKLFF	TGTGCCAGCAGCGTAGCGGGATCGATTAATGAAAAACTGTTTTTT
.	once	TRBV5-4	TRBJ1-1	CASHSPTVNTEAFF	TGTGCCAGCCATTCCCCGACAGTGAACACTGAAGCTTTCTTT
.	.	TRBV7-8	TRBJ1-5	CASSSIRGGQPQHF	TGTGCCAGCAGCTCAATACGGGGAGGACAGCCCCAGCATTTT
TRBD1	.	TRBV7-9	TRBJ1-6	CASSPLQGRPLHF	TGTGCCAGCAGCCCATTACAGGGGAGACCCCTCCACTTT
.	.	TRBV5-1	TRBJ2-5	CASSLAPGGRETQYF	TGCGCCAGCAGCTTGGCCCCAGGGGGGCGAGAGACCCAGTACTTC
TRBD1	.	TRBV7-8	TRBJ2-6	CASSLRQGASGANVLTF	TGTGCCAGCAGCTTAAGACAGGGGGCGTCGGGGGCCAACGTCCTGACTTTC
TRBD1	.	TRBV19	TRBJ2-1	CASRKQGATYNEQFF	TGTGCCAGCAGGAAACAGGGGGCAACATACAATGAGCAGTTCTTC
.	.	TRBV19	TRBJ2-7	CASNLTVLSSEQYF	TGTGCCAGTAATCTAACGGTCTTAAGTAGCGAGCAGTACTTC
.	once	TRBV7-6	TRBJ2-7	CASSLWPRGSSYEQYF	TGTGCCAGCAGCTTATGGCCCCGGGGGAGTTCCTACGAGCAGTACTTC
.	few	TRBV10-3	TRBJ1-2	CAISEETDYGYTF	TGTGCCATCAGTGAAGAGACAGACTATGGCTACACCTTC
.	.	TRBV9	TRBJ2-5	CASSVGTFTAETQYF	TGTGCCAGCAGCGTAGGGACTTTCACAGCAGAGACCCAGTACTTC
.	.	TRBV7-8	TRBJ1-5	CASSYRPLDRFNQPQHF	TGTGCCAGCAGCTACCGACCTTTAGACAGATTCAATCAGCCCCAGCATTTT
.	.	TRBV2	TRBJ1-3	CASLRESSGNTIYF	TGTGCCAGCCTCCGGGAAAGCTCTGGAAACACCATATATTTT
TRBD1	.	TRBV27	TRBJ1-4	CASSLHPRGRGEKLFF	TGTGCCAGCAGTTTACACCCCAGGGGGCGTGGTGAAAAACTGTTTTTT
TRBD1	.	TRBV30	TRBJ2-7	CAWSRPGQGLREQYF	TGTGCCTGGAGTCGACCGGGACAGGGGTTACGCGAGCAGTACTTC
.	few	TRBV29-1	TRBJ2-3	CSVPSNLVSDTQYF	TGCAGTGTCCCTAGTAACCTGGTGTCAGATACGCAGTATTTT
.	medium-sized	TRBV7-9	TRBJ1-4	CASSLGAFATNEKLFF	TGTGCCAGCAGCTTAGGGGCCTTTGCAACTAATGAAAAACTGTTTTTT
.	.	TRBV6-5	TRBJ2-6	CASSPAGANVLTF	TGTGCCAGTAGTCCGGCTGGGGCCAACGTCCTGACTTTC
.	.	TRBV28	TRBJ2-3	CASSSPNFDTQYF	TGTGCCAGCAGTTCCCCTAACTTCGATACGCAGTATTTT
.	.	TRBV7-9	TRBJ1-2	CASSPQVSLGYTF	TGTGCCAGCAGCCCCCAGGTGTCCCTAGGCTACACCTTC
TRBD1	once	TRBV5-1	TRBJ1-1	CASRPGQGRVAEAFF	TGCGCCAGCAGACCCGGACAGGGGAGGGTCGCTGAAGCTTTCTTT
.	.	TRBV7-2	TRBJ1-5	CASSLHGGDQPQHF	TGTGCCAGCAGCTTACATGGGGGGGATCAGCCCCAGCATTTT
TRBD2	.	TRBV28	TRBJ2-1	CASSQLAGNEQFF	TGTGCCAGCAGTCAACTAGCGGGGAATGAGCAGTTCTTC
TRBD1	.	TRBV9	TRBJ2-2	CASSRGIGGGQGADGELFF	TGTGCCAGCAGCAGGGGCATCGGAGGAGGACAGGGGGCGGACGGGGAGCTGTTTTTT
.	.	TRBV7-3	TRBJ2-7	CASSSGAGSYEQYF	TGTGCCAGCAGCTCAGGGGCCGGCTCCTACGAGCAGTACTTC
TRBD2	.	TRBV19	TRBJ2-7	CASSAHSGVSYEQYF	TGTGCCAGTAGTGCCCATAGCGGGGTCTCCTACGAGCAGTACTTC
.	.	TRBV19	TRBJ2-3	CASSMGGTIKMDTQYF	TGTGCCAGTAGTATGGGGGGGACAATTAAGATGGATACGCAGTATTTT
TRBD2	.	TRBV7-3	TRBJ2-2	CASSPFSGRNNGELFF	TGTGCCAGCAGCCCATTTAGCGGGAGGAACAACGGGGAGCTGTTTTTT
.	.	TRBV10-3	TRBJ1-5	CAISTGYNQPQHF	TGTGCCATCAGTACAGGGTACAATCAGCCCCAGCATTTT
.	.	TRBV7-3	TRBJ2-7	CASSLTSGLSAKSNEQYF	TGTGCCAGCAGCTTAACCTCAGGGTTGAGCGCCAAATCGAACGAGCAGTACTTC
.	.	TRBV2	TRBJ1-4	CASTLKEKLFF	TGCGCCAGCACCCTAAAAGAAAAACTGTTTTTT
.	.	TRBV7-9	TRBJ2-1	CASSPIPHREQFF	TGTGCCAGCAGTCCCATACCTCACAGGGAGCAGTTCTTC
.	few	TRBV18	TRBJ2-1	CASSRGTYNEQFF	TGTGCCAGCTCACGAGGGACTTACAATGAGCAGTTCTTC
TRBD1	.	TRBV6-5	TRBJ1-2	CASSSPLRQGAYGYTF	TGTGCCAGCAGTTCCCCCCTCCGACAGGGGGCCTATGGCTACACCTTC
.	.	TRBV5-1	TRBJ1-1	CASSLEGHYTEAFF	TGCGCCAGCAGCTTGGAGGGGCACTACACTGAAGCTTTCTTT
.	.	TRBV2	TRBJ1-5	CASSGGQGWPQHF	TGTGCCAGCAGTGGCGGTCAGGGATGGCCCCAGCATTTT
.	.	TRBV6-1	TRBJ1-6	CASSPSRGSPLHF	TGTGCCAGCAGTCCATCCAGGGGTTCACCCCTCCACTTT
TRBD2	.	TRBV27	TRBJ2-1	CASSILAGGLENEQFF	TGTGCCAGCAGTATCCTAGCGGGAGGGCTGGAAAATGAGCAGTTCTTC
.	.	TRBV18	TRBJ1-1	CASSPIGGTEAFF	TGTGCCAGCTCACCGATCGGGGGCACTGAAGCTTTCTTT
.	few	TRBV7-3	TRBJ1-1	CASSLSPVNTEAFF	TGTGCCAGCAGCTTATCCCCGGTAAACACTGAAGCTTTCTTT